A selection of T cell receptor beta chains follows, all from one sample in a study of OX40 agonist ivuxolimab in advanced cancers. Assay used: immunoSEQ multiplex PCR; TCRdb lists only in-frame clones, some missing. Here the sample spans roughly 60,000 clones, less than 90% being singletons. The specimen was CD4+ or CD8+ T cells sorted from blood, collected in a trial of the OX40 agonist ivuxolimab. The receptors come from an adult with an advanced solid tumor such as melanoma, head and neck, liver or kidney cancer. CDR3s leave out the opening cysteine and the closing phenylalanine or tryptophan. Fields, in order: V gene, CDR3 protein.

TRBV18	ASSTSGGMNTEAF
TRBV7-6	VSSQRPADLSYEQY
TRBV2	ASSFTREQY
TRBV7-2	ASSLAVTGNYEQY
TRBV19	ASRVGTYSNQPQH
TRBV6-6	ASRYSGTQF
TRBV28	ASSFSTGVTGELF
TRBV9	ASSAYGTPWDNEQF
TRBV30	AWSQAWAREQY
TRBV30	AWSVTQGNSPLH
TRBV28	ASWGHGGYEQY
TRBV30	AWSVGGIIDTQY
TRBV27	ASSLMIGEGNEQF
TRBV5-1	ASSRGARDEQY